The clone carrying this TCR beta chain was seen only once. Assay: immunoSEQ multiplex PCR; the TCRdb copy retains only in-frame clones and omits some. The sample lists about 410,000 clones, roughly 90% occurring once. These data originate in a study of control samples from healthy donors and cancer patients. CDR3 length: 16 amino acids. CDR1 is MDHEN and CDR2 is SYDVKM in the germline V gene. The V end was cut by 10 bases, the J end by 0 bases, with 21 bases between. The sequence came from a man aged 35-49 years with head and neck cancer. The material sequenced was PBMCs. The chain combines TRBV28 with TRBJ1-1, with D unresolved. The CDR3 is CATWGILPSMNTEAFF. The CDR3, as DNA: TGTGCCACATGGGGTATTTTACCGAGCATGAACACTGAAGCTTTCTTT.